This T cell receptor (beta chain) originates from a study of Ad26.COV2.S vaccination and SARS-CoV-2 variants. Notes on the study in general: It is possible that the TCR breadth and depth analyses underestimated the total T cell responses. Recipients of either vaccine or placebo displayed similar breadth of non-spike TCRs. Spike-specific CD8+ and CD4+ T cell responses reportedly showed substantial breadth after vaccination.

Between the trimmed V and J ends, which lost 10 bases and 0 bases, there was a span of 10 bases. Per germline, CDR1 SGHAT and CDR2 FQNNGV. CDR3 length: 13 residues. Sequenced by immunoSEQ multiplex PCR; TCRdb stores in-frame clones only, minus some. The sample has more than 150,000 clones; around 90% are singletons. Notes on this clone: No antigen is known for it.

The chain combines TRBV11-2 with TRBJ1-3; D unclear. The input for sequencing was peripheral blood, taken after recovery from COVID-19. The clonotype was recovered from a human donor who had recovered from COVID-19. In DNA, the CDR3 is TGTGCCACCTCGTCATTCTCTGGAAACACCATATATTTT. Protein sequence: CATSSFSGNTIYF.